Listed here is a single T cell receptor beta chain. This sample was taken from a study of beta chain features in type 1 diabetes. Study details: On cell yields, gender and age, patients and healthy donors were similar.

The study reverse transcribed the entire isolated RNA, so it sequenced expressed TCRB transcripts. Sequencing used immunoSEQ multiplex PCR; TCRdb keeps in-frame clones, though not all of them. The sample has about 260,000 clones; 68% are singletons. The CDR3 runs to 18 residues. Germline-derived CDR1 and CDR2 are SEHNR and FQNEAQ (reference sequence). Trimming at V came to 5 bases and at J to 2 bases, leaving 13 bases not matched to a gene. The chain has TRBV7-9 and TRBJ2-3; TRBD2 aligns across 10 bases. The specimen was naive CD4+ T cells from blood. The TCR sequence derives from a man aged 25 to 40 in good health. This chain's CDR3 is CASSPPVPLAGVTDTQYF. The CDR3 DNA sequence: TGTGCCAGCAGCCCGCCCGTTCCCCTAGCGGGGGTCACAGATACGCAGTATTTT.